This T cell receptor (beta chain) was sequenced in a study of identical twins. Findings and caveats of the study: Cord blood beta clonotypes present at high abundance carried fewer insertions; no such pattern appeared in memory repertoires.

Comments on this clonotype: Its antigen is unknown.

TCRdb reprocessed the 5' RACE reads via MiXCR and lists one record per CDR3 protein. Altogether 350,000 or so distinct CDR3 sequences are present, 9% to 15% being singletons, with the ten largest covering approximately 7.5%. Germline V gives CDR1 MGHDK, CDR2 SYGVNS. V was pared by 1 base and J by 5 bases, with 12 bases between. The CDR3 sequence is 14 residues long. The sample also formed part of further work on yellow fever vaccine responses in identical twins.

This chain uses TRBV25-1 with TRBJ2-7; D gene uncertain. Sequencing input: CD8+ T cells sorted from blood. This sequence was found in a woman younger than 30 in good health. CDR3 amino acids: CASSELGPSDEQYF. The CDR3 DNA sequence: TGTGCCAGCAGTGAATTGGGCCCTTCCGACGAGCAGTACTTC.